This T cell receptor beta chain was sequenced during a study of cytomegalovirus exposure and HLA in healthy donors. General study points: The authors later found TCR association rates varying by HLA locus, with DRB1 most and HLA-C fewest. A missense DCLRE1C variant was associated with V- and J-gene trimming of TCR beta chains in a later analysis, and an independent cohort replicated the association. CMV serostatus was the only recorded immune exposure for donors.

About this clone itself: Its antigen is not known.

PCR employed 60 Vbeta and 13 Jbeta primers. Per the original methods: Later work found tens of millions of unique TCR beta chains, with some 11 million shared. Clones were read by immunoSEQ multiplex PCR, and TCRdb kept only the in-frame ones, dropping some. V and J calls and clone size are given by that table; D and trimming were obtained from the DNA. The sample records roughly 100,000 clones, roughly four fifths being singletons. Germline trimming cut 6 bases from V and 10 bases from J; bases unmatched to any gene: 12. There are 15 residues in the CDR3. Germline values: CDR1 MNHNS, CDR2 SASEGT. This chain connects TRBV6-1 to TRBJ1-6, with 7 nucleotides matching TRBD1. The TCR originated in a woman aged 45-65 years in good health and CMV-seropositive. Sample: PBMCs. The DNA for the CDR3 is TGTGCCAGCAGCCAATGGGAAGGGACAGTGTCACCCCTCCACTTT. This codes for CASSQWEGTVSPLHF.